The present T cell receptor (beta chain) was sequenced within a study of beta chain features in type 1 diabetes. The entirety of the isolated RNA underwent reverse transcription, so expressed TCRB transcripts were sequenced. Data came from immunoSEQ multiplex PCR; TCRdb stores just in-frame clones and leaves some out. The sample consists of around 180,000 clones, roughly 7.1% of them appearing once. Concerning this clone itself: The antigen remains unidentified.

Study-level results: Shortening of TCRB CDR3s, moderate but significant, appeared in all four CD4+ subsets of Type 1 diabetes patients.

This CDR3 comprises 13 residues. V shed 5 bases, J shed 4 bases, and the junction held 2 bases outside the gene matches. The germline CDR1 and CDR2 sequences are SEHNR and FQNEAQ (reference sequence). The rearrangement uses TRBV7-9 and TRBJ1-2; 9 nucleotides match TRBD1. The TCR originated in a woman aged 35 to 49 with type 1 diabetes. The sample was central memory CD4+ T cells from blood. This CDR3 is CASSAGQGYGYTF. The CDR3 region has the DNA TGTGCCAGCAGCGCGGGACAGGGCTATGGCTACACCTTC.